This passage covers 20 T cell receptor beta chains from one sample sequenced in a study of PD-1 blockade in classical Hodgkin lymphoma. Sequenced by immunoSEQ multiplex PCR; TCRdb stores in-frame clones only, minus some. This table holds approximately 100,000 clones, around 89% found once. All patients relapsed after autologous stem cell transplantation, and brentuximab vedotin exposure varied. Material: peripheral blood mononuclear cells (PBMCs), obtained before the second cycle of nivolumab. All receptors derive from a human donor with classical Hodgkin lymphoma.

The chain carries TRBV7-2 and TRBJ1-3; unclear D gene. Trimming pared 0 bases from V and 4 bases from J, leaving 4 bases between. Germline V gene lookup returns CDR1 SGHTA and CDR2 FQGNSA. CDR3 length: 13 amino acids. The DNA for the CDR3 is TGTGCCAGCAGCTTAGCGTGGGGAAACACCATATATTTT. Amino acid sequence: CASSLAWGNTIYF.

J is TRBJ1-1 and V is TRBV9; D is undetermined. The CDR3 consists of 18 residues. V was clipped by 0 bases and J by 6 bases, with 24 bases between them. CDR1 is SGDLS and CDR2 is YYNGEE in the germline V gene. In DNA form, the CDR3 reads TGTGCCAGCAGCGTAGCACTCGGGAGGGAGGGTAGGAGGGCTGAAGCTTTCTTT. Protein: CASSVALGREGRRAEAFF.

The chain is built from TRBV13 and TRBJ2-5; 10 nucleotides match TRBD2. CDR1 and CDR2 (germline): PRHDT, FYEKMQ (reference sequence). V lost 5 bases, J lost 3 bases, and 6 bases stayed unmatched. This CDR3 is built from 15 residues. CDR3 sequence reads: CASSTSGTSEETQYF. CDR3 in DNA: TGTGCCAGCAGCACATCCGGGACTAGCGAAGAGACCCAGTACTTC.

This clone was observed a single time. The V gene is TRBV19, the J gene TRBJ1-5; D is perhaps TRBD1 (6 bases). The CDR3 loop spans 15 amino acids. V lost 3 bases to trimming and J lost 3 bases, with 12 bases between them. Germline-derived CDR1 and CDR2 are LNHDA and SQIVND (reference sequence). The CDR3 here is CASSIRTEINQPQHF. As DNA, the CDR3 is TGTGCCAGTAGTATTAGGACAGAGATCAATCAGCCCCAGCATTTT.

The table lists this clone with a few counts. The chain uses TRBV6-6 and TRBJ1-6; weak D call: TRBD1 (5 bases). Trimming left V 0 bases short and J 12 bases short, with 6 bases between. The CDR3 length is 12 residues. Germline V gene sequence: CDR1 MNHNY, CDR2 SVGAGI (reference sequence). In DNA form, the CDR3 reads TGTGCCAGCAGTTACTCCCAGGGACCCCTCCACTTT. This gives the protein CASSYSQGPLHF.

J is TRBJ1-4 and V is TRBV25-1; TRBD1 aligns across 11 bases. The V gene end was trimmed by 4 bases and the J gene end by 10 bases; junction bases not matched to a gene: 2. CDR1 is MGHDK and CDR2 is SYGVNS in the germline V gene. The length of the CDR3 is 13 residues. CDR3 sequence reads: CASSGDRGLKLFF. Written as DNA, the CDR3 is TGTGCCAGCAGTGGGGACAGGGGGTTAAAACTGTTTTTT.

The chain recombines TRBV28 with TRBJ2-5, with TRBD2 identical over 9 bases. Germline lookup yields CDR1 MDHEN and CDR2 SYDVKM. Unmatched junction bases numbered 6, after V lost 3 bases and J lost 4 bases. CDR3 length equals 15 residues. For the CDR3, the DNA is TGTGCCAGCAGTTTCCCAAGCGGGAGGAGAGAGACCCAGTACTTC. Its translation is CASSFPSGRRETQYF.

The chain recombines TRBV7-7 with TRBJ2-2, with TRBD1 matching 10 bases. The CDR3 runs 16 residues. V dropped 5 bases and J dropped 2; count of bases not matched to a gene: 5. Germline-derived CDR1 and CDR2 are SSHAT and FNYEAQ (reference sequence). The CDR3 is CASSPRTGGNTGELFF. The DNA of the CDR3 is TGTGCCAGCAGCCCAAGGACAGGGGGTAACACCGGGGAGCTGTTTTTT.

The CDR3 reads CAWSVLGGVYSGNTIYF. CDR3 DNA: TGTGCCTGGAGTGTACTGGGGGGGGTCTACTCTGGAAACACCATATATTTT. The rearrangement uses TRBV30 and TRBJ1-3, with a tentative D call TRBD1 (5 bases). Germline V CDR1 and CDR2: GTSNPN, SVGIG (reference sequence). CDR3 length: 17 residues. Deletions cut 0 bases from V and 0 bases from J, with 15 bases between.

This chain uses TRBV29-1 with TRBJ1-2, with D maybe TRBD1 (6 bases). The CDR3 spans 11 residues. The V end was cut by 4 bases, the J end by 6 bases, with 9 bases between. The germline V gene encodes CDR1 SQVTM and CDR2 ANQGSEA. CDR3 coding DNA: TGCAGCGTTGCGGACAGCGATGGCTACACCTTC. It translates to CSVADSDGYTF.

The gene calls are TRBV7-2 and TRBJ1-2; D is undetermined. The length of the CDR3 is 12 residues. V was cut by 5 bases and J by 3 bases, with 7 bases left in between. Per the germline V gene, CDR1 is SGHTA and CDR2 is FQGNSA. The CDR3, as DNA: TGTGCCAGCAGCCAGACGGACTATGGCTACACCTTC. Protein product: CASSQTDYGYTF.

The genes are TRBV7-3 and TRBJ2-1; 7 nucleotides align to TRBD2. The CDR3 sequence is 15 residues long. CDR1 SGHTA and CDR2 FQGTGA come from the germline V gene. Unmatched junction bases numbered 5, after V lost 4 bases and J lost 2 bases. The DNA of the CDR3 is TGTGCCAGCAGCTATCGAGCGGGGCCCTACAATGAGCAGTTCTTC. Its translation: CASSYRAGPYNEQFF. The entire variable domain, with the rest obtained from reference TRBV7-3 and TRBJ2-1, is as follows: GAGVSQTPSNKVTEKGKYVELRCDPISGHTALYWYRQSLGQGPEFLIYFQGTGAADDSGLPNDRFFAVRPEGSVSTLKIQRTERGDSAVYLCASSYRAGPYNEQFFGPGTRLTVL.

This chain connects TRBV19 to TRBJ1-2; D not certain. This CDR3 spans 13 amino acids. Germline-derived CDR1 and CDR2 are LNHDA and SQIVND (reference sequence). With 5 bases removed from V and 1 base from J, the gap between germline ends came to 8 bases. Written as DNA, the CDR3 is TGTGCCAGTAGTCTCACGGTTAACTATGGCTACACCTTC. Protein: CASSLTVNYGYTF.

The chain couples TRBV19 to TRBJ1-1, with D uncertain. Per the germline V gene, CDR1 is LNHDA and CDR2 is SQIVND (reference sequence). The CDR3 covers 14 residues. Trimming removed 8 bases from V and 0 bases from J, with 13 bases in between. CDR3 amino acids: CASALVIMNTEAFF. The CDR3 DNA is TGTGCCAGTGCACTCGTAATCATGAACACTGAAGCTTTCTTT.

This clone showed up just once. The chain couples TRBV29-1 to TRBJ2-2; TRBD1 matches at 10 bases. The germline V gene encodes CDR1 SQVTM and CDR2 ANQGSEA. With V trimmed by 6 bases and J by 6 bases, 4 bases remained unmatched. The CDR3 extends over 13 amino acids. CDR3 in amino acids: CSVRTGGAGELFF. The CDR3 bases are TGCAGCGTCAGGACAGGGGGAGCCGGGGAGCTGTTTTTT.

The chain has TRBV25-1 and TRBJ2-2; D not certain. Germline CDR1 MGHDK, CDR2 SYGVNS. V lost 1 base to trimming and J lost 2 bases, with 11 bases between them. The CDR3 length is 16 residues. CDR3 nucleotide sequence: TGTGCCAGCAGTGAATCGAGGCTTTTTAACACCGGGGAGCTGTTTTTT. Protein: CASSESRLFNTGELFF.

The V gene is TRBV7-9, the J gene TRBJ2-2; 9 positions agree with TRBD2. The CDR3 is made up of 15 amino acids. V lost 3 bases, J lost 4 bases, and 3 bases stayed unmatched. Germline CDR1 is SEHNR and CDR2 is FQNEAQ (reference sequence). CDR3 nucleotides: TGTGCCAGCAGCTTGACTAGCGGAGCCACCGGGGAGCTGTTTTTT. Protein product: CASSLTSGATGELFF.

The gene calls are TRBV27 and TRBJ1-5, with D perhaps matching TRBD1 (5 bases). This CDR3 is built from 14 residues. From germline, CDR1 is MNHEY and CDR2 SMNVEV (reference sequence). V dropped 8 bases and J dropped 0 bases, with 11 bases sitting between them. This CDR3 is CASGTVYSNQPQHF. CDR3 DNA sequence: TGTGCCAGCGGGACGGTATATAGCAATCAGCCCCAGCATTTT.

The chain links TRBV28 to TRBJ2-5; the D gene is possibly TRBD1 (6 bases). This CDR3 comprises 16 residues. The V gene's germline CDR1 is MDHEN and CDR2 SYDVKM. Trimming stripped 5 bases from V and 0 bases from J, with 16 bases between. Written as DNA, the CDR3 is TGTGCCAGCAGTGAAGGGACAACGGCAGACCAAGAGACCCAGTACTTC. Amino acid sequence: CASSEGTTADQETQYF. Using reference TRBV28 and TRBJ2-5 for the parts outside the CDR3, the full variable domain is DVKVTQSSRYLVKRTGEKVFLECVQDMDHENMFWYRQDPGLGLRLIYFSYDVKMKEKGDIPEGYSVSREKKERFSLILESASTNQTSMYLCASSEGTTADQETQYFGPGTRLLVL.

In this sample, this clone turned up a few times. This chain joins TRBV9 and TRBJ1-6, with no clear D. Germline V gene sequence: CDR1 SGDLS, CDR2 YYNGEE. There are 15 residues in the CDR3. V was clipped by 0 bases and J by 9 bases, with 13 bases between them. The CDR3 sequence: CASSVDPGVGSPLHF. For the CDR3, the DNA is TGTGCCAGCAGCGTAGATCCGGGAGTTGGTTCACCCCTCCACTTT.